These 21 T cell receptor beta chains share one sample of origin, sequenced in a study of shared T cell receptors in the human thymus (dated by TCRdb to 2020 to 2023). Library preparation used the immunoSEQ multiplex PCR assay. In TCRdb, the immuneACCESS table is reduced to in-frame sequences with V and J assigned. These tables do not hold every clone; where another copy was compared, an unresolved V gene accounts for under half, and the others remain unexplained. This sample comprises roughly 660,000 clones, 85% to 90% of them detected only once. 0.0085% to 0.012% of the sample is in the top ten clones. These same records also appear under a second study, on human thymus T cells.

Specimen: thymocytes. The receptors originated from a boy under three years old with a congenital heart defect. Donor details come from another sample of the same person, matched by shared clones.

The chain joins TRBV25-1 to TRBJ2-1, with TRBD2 matching 7 bases. CDR3 length: 14 amino acids. V shed 1 base, J shed 9 bases, and the junction held 6 bases outside the gene matches. Looked up from germline, CDR1 is MGHDK and CDR2 is SYGVNS. CDR3 residues: CASSESERDREQFF. The CDR3, as DNA: TGTGCCAGCAGTGAATCAGAGCGGGATCGTGAGCAGTTCTTC.

As DNA, the CDR3 is TGTGCCAGCATGGGACTAGCGGGAGCACACGAGCAGTACTTC. Its translation: CASMGLAGAHEQYF. The chain joins TRBV27 to TRBJ2-7; TRBD2 agrees at 14 bases. CDR1 MNHEY and CDR2 SMNVEV come from the germline V gene (reference sequence). CDR3 length: 14 residues. V trimming: 7 bases; J trimming: 5 bases; junction bases outside the gene matches: 4.

The rearrangement links TRBV6-5 to TRBJ2-7; the match to TRBD2 covers 12 bases. V was clipped by 2 bases and J by 7 bases; unmatched bases: 9. Germline CDR1 reads MNHEY; CDR2 reads SVGAGI. The CDR3 runs 16 residues. CDR3 loop: CASSYGLAGPRKEQYF. CDR3 nucleotide sequence: TGTGCCAGCAGTTACGGACTAGCGGGACCCCGAAAGGAGCAGTACTTC.

The V gene is TRBV11-2, the J gene TRBJ1-1; weak D call: TRBD1 (6 bases). Per the germline V gene, CDR1 is SGHAT and CDR2 is FQNNGV. V shed 7 bases and J shed 4 bases, with 19 bases lying between them. The CDR3 contains 15 residues. The CDR3 sequence is CASNDRGGLVTEAFF. Here the CDR3 DNA reads TGTGCCAGCAATGATCGCGGGGGCCTCGTCACTGAAGCTTTCTTT.

In this sample, this clone turned up once. This rearrangement joins TRBV28 to TRBJ1-2; no clear D gene. Germline V gene sequence: CDR1 MDHEN, CDR2 SYDVKM. The V end lost 7 bases, the J end lost 1 base, and 16 bases lay between the germline ends. The length of the CDR3 is 15 residues. CDR3 DNA sequence: TGTGCCAGCATTAAGGCTCAGGATGGTAACTATGGCTACACCTTC. Protein sequence: CASIKAQDGNYGYTF.

This chain links TRBV7-2 with TRBJ2-1, with a weak D call TRBD2 (7 bases). Trimming removed 7 bases from V and 12 bases from J, with 25 bases in between. The CDR3 covers 15 residues. Germline V lookup: CDR1 SGHTA, CDR2 FQGNSA. The CDR3 protein is CASTLGNGGGVGQFF. The CDR3 nucleotides read TGTGCCAGCACCCTAGGGAATGGCGGGGGCGTCGGGCAGTTCTTC. Based on the CDR3 plus reference TRBV7-2 and TRBJ2-1, the full variable domain is GAGVSQSPSNKVTEKGKDVELRCDPISGHTALYWYRQSLGQGLEFLIYFQGNSAPDKSGLPSDRFSAERTGGSVSTLTIQRTQQEDSAVYLCASTLGNGGGVGQFFGPGTRLTVL.

This clone has a single count. CDR3 bases: TGTGCCAGCAGTGGAAGCGCCGGGCTAGCGGGCCCCTACGAGCAGTACTTC. It codes for CASSGSAGLAGPYEQYF. The rearrangement joins TRBV6-1 to TRBJ2-7; 8 bases match TRBD2. This CDR3 has 17 residues. The germline gives CDR1 MNHNS, CDR2 SASEGT. Trimming removed 4 bases from V and 2 bases from J; junction bases left unmatched: 13.

This rearrangement joins TRBV30 to TRBJ1-5; TRBD1 matches at 10 bases. V shed 2 bases, J shed 5 bases, and the junction held 3 bases outside the gene matches. Per germline, CDR1 GTSNPN and CDR2 SVGIG (reference sequence). CDR3 length: 14 amino acids. The CDR3 DNA sequence: TGTGCCTGGAGTTGTGGGACAGGGGATCAGCCCCAGCATTTT. The encoded protein is CAWSCGTGDQPQHF.

This chain joins TRBV27 and TRBJ1-2, with D possibly TRBD1 on 5 matching bases. Germline CDR1 and CDR2: MNHEY and SMNVEV (reference sequence). The CDR3 is made up of 14 amino acids. V shed 6 bases and J shed 3 bases, with 14 bases lying between them. CDR3 region: CASRITGRDYGYTF. The CDR3 DNA reads as TGTGCCAGCAGGATCACAGGTCGGGACTATGGCTACACCTTC.

This chain connects TRBV27 to TRBJ1-2; D perhaps matches TRBD1 (5 bases). This CDR3 region has 14 residues. Germline CDR1 reads MNHEY; CDR2 reads SMNVEV (reference sequence). Trimming stripped 5 bases from V and 7 bases from J, with 17 bases between. The CDR3 is CASSPLGPDRGYTF. CDR3 DNA sequence: TGTGCCAGCAGTCCCCTGGGGCCCGATCGTGGCTACACCTTC.

The chain is built from TRBV5-1 and TRBJ2-1, with D unresolved. Germline values: CDR1 SGHRS, CDR2 YFSETQ. Trimming removed 1 base from V and 0 bases from J, with 8 bases in between. This CDR3 is 15 amino acids long. The CDR3 sequence: CASSLSPSSYNEQFF. CDR3 nucleotides: TGCGCCAGCAGCTTGAGCCCGAGCTCCTACAATGAGCAGTTCTTC.

V gene TRBV10-1 combines with J gene TRBJ2-2, with 9 bases matching TRBD1. There are 18 residues in the CDR3. J gave up 4 bases and V 10 bases, and 19 bases lay outside the gene matches. Germline V gives CDR1 WNHNN, CDR2 SYGVQD (reference sequence). This CDR3 is CATHPAPWTGATTGELFF. DNA for the CDR3: TGCGCCACCCACCCTGCCCCTTGGACAGGGGCGACCACCGGGGAGCTGTTTTTT.

The rearrangement joins TRBV27 to TRBJ2-2, with 11 bases matching TRBD2. Germline V lookup: CDR1 MNHEY, CDR2 SMNVEV (reference sequence). The ends lost 5 bases at V and 4 bases at J; junction bases unmatched: 18. The CDR3 is 20 residues long. The CDR3 nucleotides read TGTGCCAGCAGTCCCTCCACCCATCGACTAGCGGGGACGGGCACCGGGGAGCTGTTTTTT. This translates into CASSPSTHRLAGTGTGELFF.

The chain carries TRBV19 and TRBJ2-5, with 9 bases aligning to TRBD1. The V gene end was trimmed by 5 bases and the J gene end by 3 bases; junction bases not matched to a gene: 7. Looked up from germline, CDR1 is LNHDA and CDR2 is SQIVND (reference sequence). CDR3 length: 15 amino acids. CDR3 region: CASSAPGQGKETQYF. The CDR3 DNA is TGTGCCAGTAGTGCCCCGGGACAGGGAAAAGAGACCCAGTACTTC.

The chain couples TRBV4-1 to TRBJ2-3; 11 bases line up with TRBD2. Germline values: CDR1 MGHRA, CDR2 YSYEKL. With V trimmed by 5 bases and J by 4 bases, 5 bases remained unmatched. CDR3 size: 15 residues. CDR3 nucleotide sequence: TGCGCCAGCAGCTCAACTAGCGGGAGAGCAGATACGCAGTATTTT. This gives the protein CASSSTSGRADTQYF.

This rearrangement joins TRBV4-3 to TRBJ2-3; 8 positions match TRBD2. Germline V gene lookup returns CDR1 LGHNA and CDR2 YSLEER. The trim removed 1 base at V and 4 bases at J, leaving 7 bases unmatched. CDR3 length: 16 amino acids. CDR3 loop: CASSQVSGGIADTQYF. Here the CDR3 DNA reads TGCGCCAGCAGCCAAGTTTCGGGAGGGATTGCAGATACGCAGTATTTT.

This sequence joins TRBV4-3 and TRBJ2-2; a weak D match, TRBD2 (6 bases). The CDR3 totals 17 residues. The ends were cut back, 0 bases at V and 2 bases at J, with 13 bases in the middle. The germline V gene encodes CDR1 LGHNA and CDR2 YSLEER. CDR3: CASSQDRIAANTGELFF. CDR3 coding DNA: TGCGCCAGCAGCCAAGATCGAATAGCGGCAAACACCGGGGAGCTGTTTTTT.

The sample holds one count of this clone. This chain joins TRBV30 and TRBJ2-5, with D tentatively TRBD2 (5 bases). The CDR3 has 16 residues. V lost 0 bases, J lost 5 bases, and 19 bases lay in between. Per germline, CDR1 GTSNPN and CDR2 SVGIG (reference sequence). The CDR3 region is CAWSVGRAGMGETQYF. The DNA of the CDR3 is TGTGCCTGGAGTGTAGGAAGGGCCGGGATGGGCGAGACCCAGTACTTC.

The CDR3 spells CASSPPRGYGYTF. CDR3 bases: TGTGCCAGCTCACCACCACGGGGCTATGGCTACACCTTC. V gene TRBV18 combines with J gene TRBJ1-2; D unresolved. V was clipped by 0 bases and J by 4 bases, with 6 bases between them. Germline CDR1 reads KGHSH; CDR2 reads LQKENI. The CDR3 contains 13 residues.

The chain is built from TRBV12-5 and TRBJ1-2, with 9 positions matching TRBD1. Unmatched junction bases numbered 5, after V lost 6 bases and J lost 3 bases. Per germline, CDR1 LGHNT and CDR2 FRNRAP. This CDR3 is 14 amino acids long. Written as DNA, the CDR3 is TGTGCTAGTGGGGAGGACAGGGGTTACTATGGCTACACCTTC. This gives the protein CASGEDRGYYGYTF.

The chain links TRBV5-1 to TRBJ2-7; no reliable D call. This CDR3 comprises 12 residues. V was clipped by 5 bases and J by 1 base, with 7 bases between them. Germline CDR1 SGHRS, CDR2 YFSETQ. In DNA form, the CDR3 reads TGCGCCAGCAGGAGTCAATCCTACGAGCAGTACTTC. Protein sequence: CASRSQSYEQYF.